This TCR beta chain derives from a study of cytomegalovirus exposure and HLA in healthy donors. The PCR had 60 Vbeta and 13 Jbeta primers. Using immunoSEQ multiplex PCR, the repertoire was profiled, and TCRdb retains in-frame clones only, with some absent. The table has roughly 190,000 clones, approximately 80% seen once; the top ten hold 13% to 15%. Study results and caveats: Analysis was carried out at a later point, and it linked a missense DCLRE1C variant to TCR beta V- and J-gene trimming. Roughly uniform depth of sequencing across donors was assumed in presence/absence analyses.

Details on this clone: Its cognate antigen is unknown.

CDR3 length: 16 amino acids. Germline V gene lookup returns CDR1 LNHDA and CDR2 SQIVND (reference sequence). Trimming removed 5 bases from V and 6 bases from J; junction bases left unmatched: 11. The chain uses TRBV19 and TRBJ2-3; 10 bases line up with TRBD2. The sequencing sample was made of PBMCs. The clonotype was recovered from a woman in her 30s in good health and CMV-seropositive. CDR3 amino acids: CASSQQVAGGWDTQYF. The CDR3 nucleotides are TGTGCCAGTAGTCAACAGGTAGCGGGAGGCTGGGATACGCAGTATTTT.